The clone carrying this T cell receptor (delta chain) is categorized as medium-sized. Germline V CDR1 and CDR2: GEAIGNYY, EKD. This CDR3 is 20 amino acids long. Deletions cut 4 bases from V and 1 base from J, with 30 bases between. TCRdb re-called the reads with CATT. This sample has more than 9,000 delta-chain clones, with approximately 22% found just once. This entry is derived from a study of gamma-delta chains in newborns, infants, children. About the research overall: Innate gammadelta T cells reportedly expand polyclonally right after birth, driven by microbial exposure, per the title.

The receptor was isolated from a child who was a newborn, infant or young child, either healthy, febrile or measles-vaccinated (not recorded which). V is TRDV2 and J is TRDJ1; D may be TRDD3 (5 bases). The sequencing sample was made of blood. This chain's CDR3 is CACDLLGNRTPERSTDKLIF. In DNA form, the CDR3 reads TGTGCCTGTGATCTTTTGGGGAACCGTACACCCGAAAGGAGCACCGATAAACTCATCTTT.